The 17 T cell receptor beta chains reported below all come from one sample, sequenced in a study of blood T cell repertoires in COVID-19. Assay: immunoSEQ multiplex PCR; the TCRdb copy retains only in-frame clones and omits some. The sample contains 250,000 or so clones, nearly 90% of which appear only once. The sample taken for sequencing was peripheral blood. The receptors derive from a woman aged 60 to 75 with COVID-19, enrolled during active disease.

The chain employs TRBV4-3 and TRBJ2-3; D is possibly TRBD2 (6 bases). Per the germline V gene, CDR1 is LGHNA and CDR2 is YSLEER. The ends were cut back, 0 bases at V and 10 bases at J, with 14 bases in the middle. The CDR3 length is 14 residues. CDR3 sequence reads: CASSQDSYGEAQYF. DNA for the CDR3: TGCGCCAGCAGCCAAGATTCTTATGGGGAGGCGCAGTATTTT.

In the case of this clone: The sample carries other DNA sequences with the same CDR3. The V call is TRBV3-1 (or the pseudogene TRBV3-2), the J call TRBJ1-1, with 7 bases that match TRBD1. The CDR3 has 14 residues. V was clipped by 1 base and J by 4 bases; unmatched bases: 3. Germline values: CDR1 LGHDT, CDR2 YNNKEL (reference sequence). The CDR3 DNA reads as TGTGCCAGCAGCCAAGCAGGGGGACGCACTGAAGCTTTCTTT. Residues: CASSQAGGRTEAFF.

CDR3 region: CASSVEAGEQFF. The CDR3 nucleotides are TGTGCCAGCAGCGTAGAGGCGGGCGAGCAGTTCTTC. The chain has TRBV9 and TRBJ2-1; maybe TRBD2 (5 bases). The CDR3 loop spans 12 amino acids. V was trimmed by 0 bases and J by 10 bases, leaving 8 bases between them. The germline V gene encodes CDR1 SGDLS and CDR2 YYNGEE.

The chain has TRBV7-9 and TRBJ2-1, with 9 bases identical to TRBD2. Per germline, CDR1 SEHNR and CDR2 FQNEAQ (reference sequence). This CDR3 is 15 amino acids long. The junction had 3 bases not matched to a gene; V was cut back by 1 base and J by 5 bases. CDR3 amino acids: CASSLEREAHNEQFF. CDR3 DNA: TGTGCCAGCAGCTTAGAGCGGGAGGCTCACAATGAGCAGTTCTTC.

Here the CDR3 DNA reads TGTGCCAGCAGCCAAGATAGCGGGGGGACCTACGAGCAGTACTTC. Amino acids: CASSQDSGGTYEQYF. The chain carries TRBV3-1 (or the pseudogene TRBV3-2) and TRBJ2-7, with 10 bases lining up with TRBD2. Trimming removed 0 bases from V and 2 bases from J; junction bases left unmatched: 1. This CDR3 has 15 amino acids. From germline, CDR1 is LGHDT and CDR2 YNNKEL (reference sequence).

The V gene is TRBV5-6, the J gene TRBJ2-2; D gene unclear. Looked up from germline, CDR1 is SGHDT and CDR2 is YYEEEE. V shed 0 bases and J shed 0 bases, with 6 bases lying between them. This CDR3 has 15 amino acids. DNA of the CDR3: TGTGCCAGCAGCTTGGCCGCGACGAACACCGGGGAGCTGTTTTTT. Translated, it gives CASSLAATNTGELFF.

This clone was detected only once. The chain recombines TRBV6-6 with TRBJ1-1, with 9 nucleotides matching TRBD1. The CDR3 contains 14 residues. Germline V gives CDR1 MNHNY, CDR2 SVGAGI (reference sequence). The ends lost 7 bases at V and 5 bases at J; junction bases unmatched: 8. In DNA, the CDR3 is TGTGCCAGCAACCTCCGGGACAGGGTAACTGAAGCTTTCTTT. This translates into CASNLRDRVTEAFF.

This clone was picked up a small number of times. V and J are TRBV11-2 and TRBJ1-5; D perhaps matches TRBD1 (6 bases). V lost 3 bases to trimming and J lost 9 bases, with 12 bases between them. The CDR3 spans 13 residues. The germline V gene encodes CDR1 SGHAT and CDR2 FQNNGV. Here the CDR3 reads CASSFERGRPQHF. The CDR3 nucleotides are TGTGCCAGCAGCTTCGAGAGGGGGAGGCCCCAGCATTTT.

The gene calls are TRBV12-3 or TRBV12-4 and TRBJ2-1, with D hard to call. Trimming pared 5 bases from V and 10 bases from J, leaving 12 bases between. This CDR3 is built from 12 residues. CDR3 amino acids: CASSQFPEEQFF. The CDR3 nucleotides read TGTGCCAGCAGTCAATTTCCCGAGGAGCAGTTCTTC.

This clone was recorded only once. The chain employs TRBV9 and TRBJ1-2; 8 bases align to TRBD1. Germline loops: CDR1 SGDLS, CDR2 YYNGEE. This CDR3 contains 15 residues. J lost 7 bases, V lost 4 bases, and 12 bases had no gene match. In nucleotides, the CDR3 is TGTGCCAGCAGCTCACCGACCCCAGGGGGCTTTGGCTACACCTTC. It encodes CASSSPTPGGFGYTF.

The CDR3 region has the DNA TGTGCCAGCAGCTATGGACAGGAGGCCACTGAAGCTTTCTTT. It yields the protein CASSYGQEATEAFF. The chain combines TRBV5-8 with TRBJ1-1, with 7 bases lining up with TRBD1. Germline V gives CDR1 SGHTS, CDR2 YDEGEE. The CDR3 sequence is 14 residues long. V lost 3 bases to trimming and J lost 4 bases; unmatched junction nucleotides: 6.

The count of this clone is one. The rearrangement joins TRBV6-2 or TRBV6-3 to TRBJ2-5; 8 bases are a match to TRBD2. Trimming cost V 4 bases and J 5 bases; bases outside gene matches: 12. Germline V CDR1 and CDR2: MNHEY, SVGEGT. The CDR3 consists of 16 residues. The CDR3 here is CASSSLGSGGGETQYF. The CDR3 DNA reads as TGTGCCAGCAGTTCCCTGGGAAGCGGGGGTGGGGAGACCCAGTACTTC.

The V and J genes are TRBV5-1 and TRBJ1-4; possibly TRBD1 for D (6 bases). The CDR3 loop spans 13 amino acids. Per germline, CDR1 SGHRS and CDR2 YFSETQ. Trimming stripped 0 bases from V and 6 bases from J, with 6 bases between. The CDR3 is CASSLGQDEKLFF. CDR3 in DNA: TGCGCCAGCAGCTTGGGACAGGATGAAAAACTGTTTTTT.

The chain has TRBV7-8 and TRBJ1-5; D call uncertain. This CDR3 contains 16 residues. Germline CDR1 reads SGHVS; CDR2 reads FQNEAQ. Deletions cut 4 bases from V and 1 base from J, with 14 bases between. The CDR3 loop reads CASSSRWGVSNQPQHF. The CDR3 DNA sequence: TGTGCCAGCAGCTCCCGCTGGGGAGTAAGCAATCAGCCCCAGCATTTT.

This clone was seen only once. The V call is TRBV4-2, the J call TRBJ1-1; tentative D call: TRBD1 (5 bases). V lost 0 bases, J lost 6 bases, and 11 bases lay in between. The germline gives CDR1 LGHNA, CDR2 YNFKEQ. The CDR3 length is 14 residues. The CDR3 sequence is CASSQDWGVAEAFF. The CDR3 DNA reads TGTGCCAGCAGCCAAGATTGGGGGGTTGCTGAAGCTTTCTTT.

This clone was seen a handful of times. The rearrangement uses TRBV5-1 and TRBJ2-7, with a weak D call TRBD1 (6 bases). The CDR3 runs to 14 residues. The V and J ends lost 3 bases and 2 bases respectively, with 12 bases between them. CDR1 is SGHRS, CDR2 YFSETQ, per germline. For the CDR3, the DNA is TGCGCCAGCAGCTATGACAGGAGGACCTACGAGCAGTACTTC. Its protein is CASSYDRRTYEQYF.

The chain's CDR3 is CASSGTSGGASYNEQFF. The CDR3 nucleotides read TGTGCCAGCAGCGGAACTAGCGGGGGGGCCTCCTACAATGAGCAGTTCTTC. V is TRBV9 and J is TRBJ2-1, with TRBD2 identical over 13 bases. The CDR3 consists of 17 residues. Trimming removed 3 bases from V and 0 bases from J; junction bases left unmatched: 3. Germline-derived CDR1 and CDR2 are SGDLS and YYNGEE.